One and the same sample provided the 30 T cell receptor beta chains below, sequenced in a study of blood T cell repertoires in COVID-19. The method was immunoSEQ multiplex PCR; TCRdb's version includes in-frame clones alone and lacks a portion of them. The table shows 250,000 to 300,000 clones, with roughly 91% occurring only once. The material sequenced was PBMCs or T cells enriched from blood (not recorded which). Receptors originate from a man aged 35-49 years who had recovered from COVID-19.

The chain couples TRBV29-1 to TRBJ2-7; perhaps TRBD1 as D (6 bases). The germline V gene encodes CDR1 SQVTM and CDR2 ANQGSEA. There are 14 residues in the CDR3. V was clipped by 4 bases and J by 0 bases, with 13 bases between them. The CDR3 region is CSVGTGSGSYEQYF. Written as DNA, the CDR3 is TGCAGCGTTGGAACAGGGTCAGGCTCCTACGAGCAGTACTTC.

V usage is TRBV28 and J usage is TRBJ2-2; 9 bases fit TRBD2. Germline V gene lookup returns CDR1 MDHEN and CDR2 SYDVKM. The trim removed 2 bases at V and 5 bases at J, leaving 9 bases unmatched. CDR3 length equals 17 residues. DNA for the CDR3: TGTGCCAGCAGTTTAGGGGCGGGAGGGCCTCGGACCGGGGAGCTGTTTTTT. Protein product: CASSLGAGGPRTGELFF. Looking up the rest from reference TRBV28 and TRBJ2-2 gives the full variable domain: DVKVTQSSRYLVKRTGEKVFLECVQDMDHENMFWYRQDPGLGLRLIYFSYDVKMKEKGDIPEGYSVSREKKERFSLILESASTNQTSMYLCASSLGAGGPRTGELFFGEGSRLTVL.

This clone was seen only once. The gene calls are TRBV2 and TRBJ2-3; D gene ambiguous. The ends were cut back, 8 bases at V and 5 bases at J, with 5 bases in the middle. Germline loops: CDR1 SNHLY, CDR2 FYNNEI. The CDR3 spans 10 residues. For the CDR3, the DNA is TGTGCCAGCTCGAGAGATACGCAGTATTTT. It is translated as CASSRDTQYF.

V and J are TRBV7-6 and TRBJ1-1; no clear D. This CDR3 spans 21 amino acids. CDR1 and CDR2 (germline): SGHVS, FNYEAQ. V lost 5 bases, J lost 0 bases, and 31 bases lay in between. The DNA for the CDR3 is TGTGCCAGCAGCCCCGAGGAGTTCCTCGGCGACCAGAACACCATGAACACTGAAGCTTTCTTT. Its protein product is CASSPEEFLGDQNTMNTEAFF. Looking up the rest from reference TRBV7-6 and TRBJ1-1 gives the full variable domain: GAGVSQSPRYKVTKRGQDVALRCDPISGHVSLYWYRQALGQGPEFLTYFNYEAQQDKSGLPNDRFSAERPEGSISTLTIQRTEQRDSAMYRCASSPEEFLGDQNTMNTEAFFGQGTRLTVV.

V usage is TRBV7-2 and J usage is TRBJ2-7; the D is unclear. The CDR3 totals 14 residues. Germline assignment: CDR1 SGHTA and CDR2 FQGNSA. The V gene lost 2 bases and the J gene lost 6 bases, with 14 bases spanning the gap. CDR3 protein: CASSLHSNPPEQYF. For the CDR3, the DNA is TGTGCCAGCAGCTTACACTCAAACCCCCCCGAGCAGTACTTC. Full variable domain (missing parts from reference TRBV7-2 and TRBJ2-7): GAGVSQSPSNKVTEKGKDVELRCDPISGHTALYWYRQSLGQGLEFLIYFQGNSAPDKSGLPSDRFSAERTGGSVSTLTIQRTQQEDSAVYLCASSLHSNPPEQYFGPGTRLTVT.

V usage is TRBV21-1 and J usage is TRBJ2-2; TRBD2, the D gene given by the table, was not confirmed from the DNA. TRBV21-1 is annotated as a pseudogene. The CDR3 extends over 19 amino acids. In DNA form, the CDR3 reads TGTGCCAGCAGCAAAGCTTCGGCTAGCGGGAGGACTTCCACCGGGGAGCTGTTTTTT. This gives the protein CASSKASASGRTSTGELFF.

The gene calls are TRBV2 and TRBJ1-5; D is perhaps TRBD1 (6 bases). The CDR3 is 14 amino acids. V was pared by 4 bases and J by 3 bases, with 10 bases between. Per germline, CDR1 SNHLY and CDR2 FYNNEI. CDR3 amino acids: CASSAWTVNQPQHF. DNA for the CDR3: TGTGCCAGCAGTGCATGGACAGTCAATCAGCCCCAGCATTTT.

In this sample, this clone turned up once. This chain uses TRBV20-1 with TRBJ1-1; D gene uncertain. Trimming cost V 5 bases and J 8 bases, with 12 bases left between them. CDR3 length: 11 residues. The V gene's germline CDR1 is DFQATT and CDR2 SNEGSKA (reference sequence). CDR3 in DNA: TGCAGTGCTTATACAGCCAGGGAAGCTTTCTTT. Its protein is CSAYTAREAFF.

This clone has a handful of counts. In DNA, the CDR3 is TGTGCCAGCAGCCAATTAGGGGGCGATTCACCCCTCCACTTT. Protein sequence: CASSQLGGDSPLHF. The chain recombines TRBV3-1 (or the pseudogene TRBV3-2) with TRBJ1-6; 7 bases map to TRBD1. Germline lookup yields CDR1 LGHDT and CDR2 YNNKEL (reference sequence). Trimming took 2 bases from V and 8 from J; bases not matched to a gene: 3. The CDR3 covers 14 residues.

The chain has TRBV7-2 and TRBJ2-5; the match to TRBD2 covers 10 bases. V lost 2 bases, J lost 2 bases, and 5 bases stayed unmatched. The V gene's germline CDR1 is SGHTA and CDR2 FQGNSA. The length of the CDR3 is 16 residues. The CDR3: CASSLLSGRVQETQYF. CDR3 nucleotide sequence: TGTGCCAGCAGCTTACTGAGCGGGAGGGTACAAGAGACCCAGTACTTC.

This clone occurred once. This chain uses TRBV4-1 with TRBJ2-5; 9 bases line up with TRBD1. Germline assignment: CDR1 MGHRA and CDR2 YSYEKL. This CDR3 spans 18 amino acids. V lost 0 bases to trimming and J lost 1 base; unmatched junction nucleotides: 9. The CDR3 bases are TGCGCCAGCAGCCAAGATTTGGTCCTGGACAGGGGCCAAGAGACCCAGTACTTC. This encodes CASSQDLVLDRGQETQYF.

The chain recombines TRBV2 with TRBJ1-5, with 7 bases aligning to TRBD1. The CDR3 has 16 residues. Germline CDR1 reads SNHLY; CDR2 reads FYNNEI. The ends lost 6 bases at V and 4 bases at J; junction bases unmatched: 12. Here the CDR3 reads CASRGGLDRLNQPQHF. The CDR3 DNA reads TGTGCCAGCAGAGGGGGGTTGGACAGGTTGAATCAGCCCCAGCATTTT.

This chain connects TRBV6-5 to TRBJ1-5; D uncertain. Trimming cost V 0 bases and J 8 bases, with 8 bases left between them. Germline V lookup: CDR1 MNHEY, CDR2 SVGAGI. The CDR3 extends over 13 amino acids. The CDR3 coding sequence is TGTGCCAGCAGTTACTCGATCGGAGAGCCCCAGCATTTT. Amino acids: CASSYSIGEPQHF.

This sequence joins TRBV4-2 and TRBJ1-2; D gene uncertain. This CDR3 is 14 amino acids long. Trimming removed 0 bases at V and 9 bases at J, with 14 bases between. Germline V gene lookup returns CDR1 LGHNA and CDR2 YNFKEQ. The CDR3 region is CASSQDSRGSSYTF. CDR3 bases: TGTGCCAGCAGCCAAGATTCCCGGGGATCCAGCTACACCTTC.

V and J are TRBV12-3 or TRBV12-4 and TRBJ2-1; D is possibly TRBD2 (5 bases). CDR3 length: 13 amino acids. With 2 bases removed from V and 9 bases from J, the gap between germline ends came to 11 bases. The DNA of the CDR3 is TGTGCCAGCAGTTTATACCTAGCTACTGAGCAGTTCTTC. It is translated as CASSLYLATEQFF.

This chain links TRBV14 with TRBJ2-7; D perhaps matches TRBD2 (6 bases). In germline, CDR1 is SGHDN, CDR2 FVKESK. The CDR3 length is 14 residues. The germline V and J ends were trimmed by 3 bases and 8 bases, with 17 bases remaining between them. CDR3 in DNA: TGTGCCAGCAGCCAGGCGGGACCGACCCGTCAGCAGTACTTC. It codes for CASSQAGPTRQQYF.

This clone was seen a few times. CDR3: CASGRAGTYEQYF. For the CDR3, the DNA is TGTGCCAGCGGCAGGGCGGGGACCTACGAGCAGTACTTC. The V call is TRBV18, the J call TRBJ2-7; D is perhaps TRBD2 (6 bases). The CDR3 extends over 13 amino acids. Germline-derived CDR1 and CDR2 are KGHSH and LQKENI. The V end was cut by 8 bases, the J end by 2 bases, with 13 bases between.

The chain carries TRBV30 and TRBJ1-1; a weak D match, TRBD1 (5 bases). Germline CDR1 is GTSNPN and CDR2 is SVGIG (reference sequence). The CDR3 totals 12 residues. Trimming left V 6 bases short and J 7 bases short, with 15 bases between. The CDR3 bases are TGTGCCTGCCCAACAGGTCCTGATGAAGCTTTCTTT. It codes for CACPTGPDEAFF.

The chain carries TRBV6-5 and TRBJ2-2; 8 nucleotides match TRBD1. The CDR3 length is 15 residues. Germline V lookup: CDR1 MNHEY, CDR2 SVGAGI. The junction had 3 bases not matched to a gene; V was cut back by 0 bases and J by 6 bases. The chain's CDR3 is CASSYSDRGAGELFF. The CDR3, as DNA: TGTGCCAGCAGTTACTCCGACAGGGGTGCCGGGGAGCTGTTTTTT.

The chain recombines TRBV13 with TRBJ1-1; 9 bases match TRBD1. Germline V gives CDR1 PRHDT, CDR2 FYEKMQ (reference sequence). The J segment lost 0 bases and the V segment lost 6 bases, leaving 5 bases of the junction unmatched. This CDR3 spans 15 amino acids. The CDR3 coding sequence is TGTGCCAGCAGAGAGGGACAGGGCCTGAACACTGAAGCTTTCTTT. Amino acid sequence: CASREGQGLNTEAFF.

The chain combines TRBV30 with TRBJ1-1; D unclear. CDR3 length equals 10 residues. Trimming left V 1 base short and J 8 bases short, with 5 bases between. Germline values: CDR1 GTSNPN, CDR2 SVGIG (reference sequence). The CDR3 spells CAWSAIEAFF. The CDR3, as DNA: TGTGCCTGGAGTGCTATAGAAGCTTTCTTT. Filled out from reference TRBV30 and TRBJ1-1, the complete variable domain reads SQTIHQWPATLVQPVGSPLSLECTVEGTSNPNLYWYRQAAGRGLQLLFYSVGIGQISSEVPQNLSASRPQDRQFILSSKKLLLSDSGFYLCAWSAIEAFFGQGTRLTVV.

The chain uses TRBV5-6 and TRBJ2-7, with D maybe TRBD2 (6 bases). Germline CDR1 reads SGHDT; CDR2 reads YYEEEE. Trimming pared 0 bases from V and 3 bases from J, leaving 19 bases between. The CDR3 totals 17 residues. CDR3 loop: CASSLGGMEGPYYEQYF. In DNA, the CDR3 is TGTGCCAGCAGCTTGGGAGGTATGGAGGGCCCATACTACGAGCAGTACTTC.

CDR3 DNA: TGTGCCACGAGGGGACAGGGGACCACCGGGGAGCTGTTTTTT. It is translated as CATRGQGTTGELFF. This rearrangement joins TRBV24-1 to TRBJ2-2, with TRBD1 matching 10 bases. CDR3 length: 14 amino acids. Trimming took 10 bases from V and 4 from J; bases not matched to a gene: 5. The V gene's germline CDR1 is KGHDR and CDR2 SFDVKD.

This CDR3 is CASSRDRPPQEEEQYF. The CDR3 DNA sequence: TGTGCCAGCAGTCGGGACAGACCCCCCCAGGAGGAGGAGCAGTACTTC. This chain uses TRBV2 with TRBJ2-7; 7 bases line up with TRBD1. J gave up 7 bases and V 5 bases, and 17 bases lay outside the gene matches. Germline CDR1 SNHLY, CDR2 FYNNEI. The CDR3 has 16 residues.

The gene calls are TRBV28 and TRBJ1-2; TRBD1 might be the D (5 bases). The V gene lost 5 bases and the J gene lost 2 bases, with 6 bases spanning the gap. Germline values: CDR1 MDHEN, CDR2 SYDVKM. The CDR3 length is 12 residues. The CDR3 nucleotides read TGTGCCAGCAGTGGGGGGAACTATGGCTACACCTTC. It yields the protein CASSGGNYGYTF.

This chain links TRBV12-3 or TRBV12-4 with TRBJ1-1; a weak D match, TRBD1 (6 bases). The CDR3 contains 13 residues. V was clipped by 6 bases and J by 6 bases, with 14 bases between them. CDR3 in amino acids: CASSPFRTAEAFF. CDR3 DNA sequence: TGTGCCAGCAGCCCGTTTCGGACAGCTGAAGCTTTCTTT.

This clone was observed a single time. V is TRBV7-3 and J is TRBJ1-1; D is possibly TRBD1 (6 bases). Between the trimmed V and J ends, which lost 5 bases and 1 base, there was a span of 14 bases. The germline gives CDR1 SGHTA, CDR2 FQGTGA. CDR3 length: 15 residues. CDR3 in amino acids: CASSLLSQGNTEAFF. The CDR3 DNA sequence: TGTGCCAGCAGCCTTTTATCACAGGGGAACACTGAAGCTTTCTTT.

The V gene is TRBV19, the J gene TRBJ1-1; 7 nucleotides agree with TRBD1. V lost 4 bases and J lost 2; bases outside the gene matches: 10. In germline, CDR1 is LNHDA, CDR2 SQIVND (reference sequence). The CDR3 is 16 amino acids. CDR3 DNA: TGTGCCAGTAGTAGAACCCCAGGGGGAAGAAACACTGAAGCTTTCTTT. Translation: CASSRTPGGRNTEAFF.

This clone has more than one count but fewer than ten. The chain carries TRBV7-3 and TRBJ1-2, with 7 nucleotides matching TRBD1. V lost 2 bases, J lost 7 bases, and 4 bases stayed unmatched. This CDR3 has 13 residues. Per germline, CDR1 SGHTA and CDR2 FQGTGA. CDR3 in amino acids: CASSLAPGGGYTF. The CDR3 nucleotides are TGTGCCAGCAGCTTAGCCCCAGGGGGTGGCTACACCTTC.

V is TRBV3-1 (or the pseudogene TRBV3-2) and J is TRBJ2-7; D is unresolved. Germline V gene sequence: CDR1 LGHDT, CDR2 YNNKEL (reference sequence). CDR3 length: 18 amino acids. V was clipped by 4 bases and J by 0 bases, with 22 bases between them. CDR3 residues: CASSPLSLERHFSYEQYF. The CDR3 nucleotides are TGTGCCAGCAGCCCCCTCTCTCTGGAGCGTCACTTCTCCTACGAGCAGTACTTC.